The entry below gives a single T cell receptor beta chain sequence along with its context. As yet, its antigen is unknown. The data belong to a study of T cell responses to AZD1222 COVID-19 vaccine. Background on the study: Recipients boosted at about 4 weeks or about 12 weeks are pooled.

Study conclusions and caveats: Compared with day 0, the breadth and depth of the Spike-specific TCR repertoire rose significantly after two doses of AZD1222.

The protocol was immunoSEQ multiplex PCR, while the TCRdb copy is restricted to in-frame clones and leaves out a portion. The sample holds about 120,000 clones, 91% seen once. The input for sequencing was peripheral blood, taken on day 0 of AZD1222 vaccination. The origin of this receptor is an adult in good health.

The CDR3 nucleotides read TGTGCCAGCAGCAACGGGACAAACTATAGCAATCAGCCCCAGCATTTT. Translating gives CASSNGTNYSNQPQHF. This chain uses TRBV21-1 with TRBJ1-5; the table gives TRBD1 as D, unverified against the DNA. TRBV21-1 represents a pseudogene. This CDR3 comprises 16 residues.